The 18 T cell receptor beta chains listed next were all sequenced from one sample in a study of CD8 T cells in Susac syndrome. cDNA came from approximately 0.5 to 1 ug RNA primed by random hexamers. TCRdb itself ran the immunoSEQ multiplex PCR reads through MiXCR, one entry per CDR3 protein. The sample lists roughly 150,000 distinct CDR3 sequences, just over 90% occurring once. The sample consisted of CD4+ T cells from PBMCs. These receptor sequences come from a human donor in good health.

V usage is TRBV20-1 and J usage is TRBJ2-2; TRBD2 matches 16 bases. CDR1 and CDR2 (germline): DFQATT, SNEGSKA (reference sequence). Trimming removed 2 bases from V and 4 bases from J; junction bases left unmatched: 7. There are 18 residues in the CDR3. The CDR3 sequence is CSARTGLAGGPSTGELFF. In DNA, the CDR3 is TGCAGTGCTAGAACGGGACTAGCGGGAGGGCCGAGCACCGGGGAGCTGTTTTTT.

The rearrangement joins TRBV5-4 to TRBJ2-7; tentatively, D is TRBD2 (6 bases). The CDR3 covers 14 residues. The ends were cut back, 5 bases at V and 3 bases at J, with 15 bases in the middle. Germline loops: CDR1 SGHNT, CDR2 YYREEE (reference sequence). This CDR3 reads CASRSTGTGYEQYF. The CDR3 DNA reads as TGTGCCAGCAGATCGACCGGGACTGGCTACGAGCAGTACTTC.

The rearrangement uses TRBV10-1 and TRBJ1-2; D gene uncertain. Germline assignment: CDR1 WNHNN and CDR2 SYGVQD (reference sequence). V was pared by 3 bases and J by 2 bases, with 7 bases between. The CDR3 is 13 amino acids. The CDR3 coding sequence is TGCGCCAGCAGTGAAAACGGCAACTATGGCTACACCTTC. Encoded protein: CASSENGNYGYTF.

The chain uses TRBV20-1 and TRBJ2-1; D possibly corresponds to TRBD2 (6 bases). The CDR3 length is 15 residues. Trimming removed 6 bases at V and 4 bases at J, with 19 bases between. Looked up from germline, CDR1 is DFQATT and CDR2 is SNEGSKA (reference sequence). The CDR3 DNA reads TGCAGTGCCACAACTCCGGCGGGGTCTTACAATGAGCAGTTCTTC. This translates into CSATTPAGSYNEQFF.

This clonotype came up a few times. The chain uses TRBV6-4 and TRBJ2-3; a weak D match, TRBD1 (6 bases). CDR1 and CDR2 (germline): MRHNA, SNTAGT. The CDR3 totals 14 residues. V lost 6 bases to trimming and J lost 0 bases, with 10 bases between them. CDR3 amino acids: CASSRGPSTDTQYF. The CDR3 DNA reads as TGTGCCAGCAGCAGGGGCCCGAGCACAGATACGCAGTATTTT.

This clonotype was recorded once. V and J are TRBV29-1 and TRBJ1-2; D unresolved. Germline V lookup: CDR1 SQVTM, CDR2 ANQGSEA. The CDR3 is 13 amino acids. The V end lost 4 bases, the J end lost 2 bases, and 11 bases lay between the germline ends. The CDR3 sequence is CSVVLWTNYGYTF. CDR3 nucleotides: TGCAGCGTTGTTCTATGGACCAACTATGGCTACACCTTC.

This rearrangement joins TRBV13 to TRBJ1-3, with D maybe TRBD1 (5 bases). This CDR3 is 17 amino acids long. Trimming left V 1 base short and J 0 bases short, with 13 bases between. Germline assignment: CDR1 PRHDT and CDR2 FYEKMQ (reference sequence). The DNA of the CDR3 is TGTGCCAGCAGCTTAGAGGTGGGGCCCTACTCTGGAAACACCATATATTTT. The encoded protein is CASSLEVGPYSGNTIYF. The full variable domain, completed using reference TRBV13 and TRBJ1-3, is AAGVIQSPRHLIKEKRETATLKCYPIPRHDTVYWYQQGPGQDPQFLISFYEKMQSDKGSIPDRFSAQQFSDYHSELNMSSLELGDSALYFCASSLEVGPYSGNTIYFGEGSWLTVV.

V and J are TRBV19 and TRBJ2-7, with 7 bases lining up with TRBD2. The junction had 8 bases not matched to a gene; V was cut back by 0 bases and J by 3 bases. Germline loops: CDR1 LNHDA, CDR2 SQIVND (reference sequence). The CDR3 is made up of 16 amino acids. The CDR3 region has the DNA TGTGCCAGTAGTATAGATGCGGCTAGCGGCGACTACGAGCAGTACTTC. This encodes CASSIDAASGDYEQYF.

As DNA, the CDR3 is TGTGCCAGCAGCTTAGGAGGGATGGGGTCCTACGAGCAGTACTTC. Its translation is CASSLGGMGSYEQYF. This chain connects TRBV11-3 to TRBJ2-7, with D possibly being TRBD2 (5 bases). V was trimmed by 1 base and J by 1 base, leaving 11 bases between them. CDR1 and CDR2 (germline): SGHNT, YENEEA. The CDR3 consists of 15 residues.

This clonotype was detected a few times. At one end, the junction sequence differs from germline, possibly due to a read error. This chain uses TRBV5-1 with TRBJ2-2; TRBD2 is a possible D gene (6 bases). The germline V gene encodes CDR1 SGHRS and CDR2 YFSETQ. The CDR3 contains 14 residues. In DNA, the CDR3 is TGTGCCAGCAGTTTGGGACTTAACACCGGGGAGCTGTTTTTT. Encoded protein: CASSLGLNTGELFF.

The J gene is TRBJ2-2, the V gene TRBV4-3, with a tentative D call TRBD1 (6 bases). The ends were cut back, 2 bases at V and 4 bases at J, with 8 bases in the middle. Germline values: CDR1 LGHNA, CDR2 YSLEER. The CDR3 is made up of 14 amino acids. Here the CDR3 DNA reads TGCGCCAGCAGCCAATCCAGGGGCACCGGGGAGCTGTTTTTT. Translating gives CASSQSRGTGELFF.

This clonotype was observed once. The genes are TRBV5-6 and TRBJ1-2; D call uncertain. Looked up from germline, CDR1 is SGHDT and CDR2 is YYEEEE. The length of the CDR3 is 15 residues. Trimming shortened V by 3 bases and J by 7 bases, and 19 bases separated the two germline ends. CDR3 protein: CASSSRVGLVGGYTF. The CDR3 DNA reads TGTGCCAGCAGCTCTCGGGTAGGGCTTGTCGGTGGCTACACCTTC.

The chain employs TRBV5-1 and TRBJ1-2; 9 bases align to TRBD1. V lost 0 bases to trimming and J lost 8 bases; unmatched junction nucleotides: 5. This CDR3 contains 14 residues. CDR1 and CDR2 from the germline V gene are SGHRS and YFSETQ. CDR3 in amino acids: CASSLEGTGRGYTF. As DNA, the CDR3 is TGCGCCAGCAGCTTGGAAGGGACAGGGAGAGGCTACACCTTC. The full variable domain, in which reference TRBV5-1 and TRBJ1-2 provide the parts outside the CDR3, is KAGVTQTPRYLIKTRGQQVTLSCSPISGHRSVSWYQQTPGQGLQFLFEYFSETQRNKGNFPGRFSGRQFSNSRSEMNVSTLELGDSALYLCASSLEGTGRGYTFGSGTRLTVV.

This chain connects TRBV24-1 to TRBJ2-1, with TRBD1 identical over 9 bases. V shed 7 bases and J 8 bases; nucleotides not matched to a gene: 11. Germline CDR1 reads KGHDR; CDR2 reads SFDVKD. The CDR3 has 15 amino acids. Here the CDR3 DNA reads TGTGCCACCAGCCAAAACAGGGGGCGCAAGGATGAGCAGTTCTTC. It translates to CATSQNRGRKDEQFF.

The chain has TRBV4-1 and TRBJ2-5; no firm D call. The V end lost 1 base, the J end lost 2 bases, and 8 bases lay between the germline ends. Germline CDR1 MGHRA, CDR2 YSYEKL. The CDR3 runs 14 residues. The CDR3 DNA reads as TGCGCCAGCAGCCAAGTCGGAATACAAGAGACCCAGTACTTC. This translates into CASSQVGIQETQYF.

CDR3 sequence: CSARGAIYSYNSPLHF. CDR3 coding DNA: TGCAGTGCTAGAGGAGCGATCTACTCCTATAATTCACCCCTCCACTTT. V gene TRBV20-1 combines with J gene TRBJ1-6, with no clear D. Germline V gene data show CDR1 as DFQATT and CDR2 as SNEGSKA (reference sequence). V lost 1 base and J lost 0, with 10 bases in between. The CDR3 sequence is 16 residues long.

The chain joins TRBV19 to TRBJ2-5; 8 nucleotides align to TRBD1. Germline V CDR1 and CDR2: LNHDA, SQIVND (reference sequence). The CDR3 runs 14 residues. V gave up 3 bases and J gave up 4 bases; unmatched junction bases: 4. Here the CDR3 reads CASSIRTGPETQYF. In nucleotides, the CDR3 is TGTGCCAGTAGTATTCGGACAGGGCCAGAGACCCAGTACTTC.

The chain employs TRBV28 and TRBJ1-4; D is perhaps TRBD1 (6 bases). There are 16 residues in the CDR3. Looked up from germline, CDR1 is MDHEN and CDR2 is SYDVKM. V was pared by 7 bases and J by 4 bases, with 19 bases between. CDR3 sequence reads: CASTHPGGQDNEKLFF. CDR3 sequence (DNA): TGTGCCAGCACCCACCCCGGGGGACAAGATAATGAAAAACTGTTTTTT.